The TCR beta chain under discussion was sequenced for a study of molecular identifiers for immune sequencing clone quantification (dated by TCRdb to the late 2010s). Regarding the study in general: In a replicate experiment, RNA from around 20,000 or 100,000 naive CD8 T cells was split into five aliquots, four of which were sequenced. CD8 T cells were used in a methods study to benchmark molecular-identifier clustering-based TCR repertoire sequencing (MIDCIRS) and TCR RNA copy counting.

This clonotype has just a few counts. Its antigen is currently not known. Base qualities are not provided; no much larger clone lies one nucleotide away. Preparation of the library involved PCR. The instrument given in TCRdb is NextSeq 500. Preparation of bulk TCR libraries followed a previously described approach, with the TCR primers listed in Table S5. Total RNA was purified with the Qiagen AllPrep DNA/RNA kit. Before analysis, reads from multiple sequencing runs of the same library were pooled. In the original analysis: Only reads with exact TCR constant sequence were kept, trimmed to 150 nt, and grouped by their 12-nt molecular barcodes. Reads within each barcode group were sub-clustered using a 15% Levenshtein threshold, and quality-weighted consensus sequences were constructed for each RNA molecule. Non-functional sequences were filtered out, along with any lower-count sequence sitting one edit away from another sequence. On the basis of fitting two negative binomial distributions, barcode sub-clusters with fewer than 20% of the maximum read count were discarded. Through fastp at Q25 and MiXCR, TCRdb rebuilt clones from the public reads, retaining in-frame beta chains. Records with the same CDR3 protein are collapsed into one entry carrying the most frequent genes and DNA. The V and J calls were not made by the authors but by TCRdb's processing. The sample table shows approximately 590,000 distinct CDR3 sequences, and roughly 23% are seen once. 0.6% to 0.9% of the sample is in the top ten clones.

Here is what the overall study found, with its caveats: Spiked-in Jurkat TCR RNA equal to a single cell's worth was reported to be detectable even within one million naive CD8 T cells. Naive libraries contained spiked-in Jurkat TCR RNA (10 copies' worth), which is not part of the donor repertoire. Highly expanded clone sizes could be underestimated because identical TCR molecules may share a barcode. Approximately 3.1 recovered TCR RNA copies per cell were obtained by modeling, versus roughly 9.7 by digital PCR, implying a capture efficiency of 30% to 35%. Without barcode sub-clustering, chimeric consensus sequences inflated TCR diversity; chimeras reached as high as 47%. Clones above 20 RNA copies held over 98% of molecules in CMV-specific effector cells but under 1% in naive cells.

A distance of 13 bases separates the germline ends of V and J, which lose 1 base and 3 bases respectively. The CDR3 measures 15 amino acids from cysteine to phenylalanine. Here the CDR3 DNA is all that survives: 45 bases in frame from base 1. Looking up the germline V gene yields CDR1 LGHNA and CDR2 YSLEER. Libraries of naive CD8 T cells were built from approximately 20,000 to 1,000,000 sorted cells, with 10%, 30% or 50% of the purified RNA used. On a BD FACSAria II, naive CD8 T cells were FACS-sorted as CD8+CD4-CCR7+CD45RA+ and collected into RLT Plus buffer. Detection sensitivity was tested by spiking Jurkat RNA equal to some 10 TCR copies' worth into samples containing roughly 19,000-1,000,000 naive CD8 T cells. CD8 T cells were enriched using RosetteSep CD8+ T Cell Enrichment Cocktail and Ficoll-Paque, and the enriched cells then underwent ACK red cell lysis.

The origin of this receptor is a human donor in good health. Some libraries in this study had Jurkat cell RNA spiked in. Sequences were obtained from naive CD8+ T cells from blood, with Jurkat cell RNA spiked in. The cell subset or site label for this specimen denotes: FACS-sorted CD8+CD4-CCR7+CD45RA+ naive T cells. In this chain, TRBV4-3 is recombined with TRBJ2-7, with the D segment identity uncertain. The CDR3 region: CASSQGRNPNYEQYF. In nucleotide form, the sequence is TGCGCCAGCAGCCAAGGGCGAAATCCTAACTACGAGCAGTACTTC.